The rows below give T cell receptor beta chains drawn from one sample of a study of somatic mutations in cytotoxic T cells in rheumatoid arthritis. Clones were sequenced by immunoSEQ multiplex PCR, and TCRdb holds only the in-frame ones, with some missing. The table lists about 18,000 clones, 73% of them singletons. Specimen: CD8+ T cells sorted from blood. These receptor sequences come from an older woman in good health. Each CDR3 is given with its conserved first and last residue. The D gene is left open where the match is weak. Size values are once, few and many counts, or a class for expanded clones, and some rows have none.

j_call: TRBJ1-1; d_call: NA; v_call: TRBV7-6; clone_size: NA; cdr3_nt: TGTGCCAGCAGCTTTCGGCTGAACACTGAAGCTTTCTTT; cdr3_aa: CASSFRLNTEAFF
j_call: TRBJ1-2; d_call: TRBD1; v_call: TRBV27; clone_size: once; cdr3_nt: TGTGCCAGCGGACAGGGCGGTAACTATGGCTACACCTTC; cdr3_aa: CASGQGGNYGYTF
j_call: TRBJ2-7; d_call: NA; v_call: TRBV7-9; clone_size: once; cdr3_nt: TGTGCCAGCAGCCGCGGGTGGTTTCCCTACGAGCAGTACTTC; cdr3_aa: CASSRGWFPYEQYF
j_call: TRBJ2-7; d_call: NA; v_call: TRBV4-1; clone_size: few; cdr3_nt: TGCGCCAGCAGCCCCCTAATGGGCGGATACGAGCAGTACTTC; cdr3_aa: CASSPLMGGYEQYF
j_call: TRBJ2-1; d_call: NA; v_call: TRBV27; clone_size: NA; cdr3_nt: TGTGCCAGCAGTTTGGGTCGGGGGGCCTTAGTCGAGCAGTTCTTC; cdr3_aa: CASSLGRGALVEQFF
j_call: TRBJ1-1; d_call: NA; v_call: TRBV5-1; clone_size: NA; cdr3_nt: TGCGCCAGCAGCGGCTACAGGCTTTCACCGGTGAACACTGAAGCTTTCTTT; cdr3_aa: CASSGYRLSPVNTEAFF
j_call: TRBJ1-1; d_call: NA; v_call: TRBV7-6; clone_size: NA; cdr3_nt: TGTGCCAGCAGCTTAGCGGCAATTGGGGCACGGGACACTGAAGCTTTCTTT; cdr3_aa: CASSLAAIGARDTEAFF
j_call: TRBJ1-2; d_call: NA; v_call: TRBV6-1; clone_size: NA; cdr3_nt: TGTGCCAGCAGTGAAGCCGGCAGGGCTGGGATCTATGGCTACACCTTC; cdr3_aa: CASSEAGRAGIYGYTF
j_call: TRBJ2-3; d_call: NA; v_call: TRBV9; clone_size: NA; cdr3_nt: NA; cdr3_aa: CASSVGGGTGLHF
j_call: TRBJ1-6; d_call: NA; v_call: TRBV4-1; clone_size: NA; cdr3_nt: TGCGCCAGCAGCCATCCCGGGCCCCCCAATTCACCCCTCCACTTT; cdr3_aa: CASSHPGPPNSPLHF
j_call: TRBJ1-1; d_call: NA; v_call: TRBV25-1; clone_size: NA; cdr3_nt: TGTGCCAGCACGAGGAACCTTGAAGCTTTCTTT; cdr3_aa: CASTRNLEAFF
j_call: TRBJ1-2; d_call: TRBD1; v_call: TRBV7-6; clone_size: NA; cdr3_nt: TGTGCCAGCAGCTTAAGGACAGGGGGCGGCTATGGCTACACCTTC; cdr3_aa: CASSLRTGGGYGYTF
j_call: TRBJ1-5; d_call: NA; v_call: TRBV11-3; clone_size: NA; cdr3_nt: TGTGCCAGCAGCTTACGGACAACAGAATCAGCCCAGCATTTT; cdr3_aa: CASSLRTTESAQHF
j_call: TRBJ2-7; d_call: TRBD1; v_call: TRBV5-1; clone_size: few; cdr3_nt: TGCGCCAGCAGCGTGGGACAGGGAAGCAACGAGCAGTACTTC; cdr3_aa: CASSVGQGSNEQYF
j_call: TRBJ1-2; d_call: NA; v_call: TRBV27; clone_size: once; cdr3_nt: TGTGCCAGCAGTACCTCTTGGGGGGTAGGAGGCTACACCTTC; cdr3_aa: CASSTSWGVGGYTF
j_call: TRBJ2-7; d_call: NA; v_call: TRBV7-9; clone_size: few; cdr3_nt: TGTGCCAGCAGCTACCTAGGCTACGAGCAGTACTTC; cdr3_aa: CASSYLGYEQYF
j_call: TRBJ2-7; d_call: NA; v_call: TRBV2; clone_size: once; cdr3_nt: TGTGCCAGCAGTGATCAGAGCGGGCTTGCCTACGAGCAGTACTTC; cdr3_aa: CASSDQSGLAYEQYF
j_call: TRBJ2-7; d_call: NA; v_call: TRBV6-1; clone_size: NA; cdr3_nt: TGTGCCAGCATAGGCGGCAGCCTCTACGAGCAGTACTTC; cdr3_aa: CASIGGSLYEQYF
j_call: TRBJ1-1; d_call: NA; v_call: TRBV27; clone_size: NA; cdr3_nt: TGTGCCAGCAGTCCCAGGGGAACTGAAGCTTTCTTT; cdr3_aa: CASSPRGTEAFF
j_call: TRBJ1-1; d_call: TRBD1; v_call: TRBV6-4; clone_size: NA; cdr3_nt: TGTGCCAGCAGGGGACAGTCCCCTGAAGCTTTCTTT; cdr3_aa: CASRGQSPEAFF
j_call: TRBJ2-1; d_call: TRBD2; v_call: TRBV7-2; clone_size: NA; cdr3_nt: TGTGCCAGCAGCTTTTGGCGGCTAGCGGCGTTAAGTAGTGACAATGAGCAGTTCTTC; cdr3_aa: CASSFWRLAALSSDNEQFF
j_call: TRBJ1-5; d_call: NA; v_call: TRBV5-5; clone_size: NA; cdr3_nt: TGTGCCAGCAGCCAGGACTGGAATCAGCCCCAGCATTTT; cdr3_aa: CASSQDWNQPQHF
j_call: TRBJ1-1; d_call: NA; v_call: TRBV5-1; clone_size: NA; cdr3_nt: TGCGCCAGCAGCTCAGTCGGCCCCGAGGGTACTGAAGCTTTCTTT; cdr3_aa: CASSSVGPEGTEAFF
j_call: TRBJ1-1; d_call: NA; v_call: TRBV7-6; clone_size: NA; cdr3_nt: TGTGCCAGCAGCTTGGGGACAAACACTGAAGCTTTCTTT; cdr3_aa: CASSLGTNTEAFF
j_call: TRBJ2-1; d_call: NA; v_call: TRBV5-4; clone_size: NA; cdr3_nt: TGTGCCAGCTGGGGTGGGCAGGGCGCTTCTTCCTACAATGAGCAGTTCTTC; cdr3_aa: CASWGGQGASSYNEQFF
j_call: TRBJ2-7; d_call: TRBD2; v_call: TRBV6-1; clone_size: NA; cdr3_nt: TGTGCCAGCAGTGAGACTAGCGGGAAACGCGAGCAGTACTTC; cdr3_aa: CASSETSGKREQYF
j_call: TRBJ2-7; d_call: NA; v_call: TRBV5-4; clone_size: NA; cdr3_nt: TGTGCCAGCAGCCAGTTGGGGAATGCCTACGAGCAGTACTTC; cdr3_aa: CASSQLGNAYEQYF
j_call: TRBJ2-7; d_call: NA; v_call: TRBV5-6; clone_size: NA; cdr3_nt: TGTGCCAGCAGCCCACAGGCTTGGGGCGAGCAGTACTTC; cdr3_aa: CASSPQAWGEQYF
j_call: TRBJ1-1; d_call: NA; v_call: TRBV6-5; clone_size: NA; cdr3_nt: TGTGCCAGCAGTTACTCCCAAGTGGCAGTGAGGACTGAAGCTTTCTTT; cdr3_aa: CASSYSQVAVRTEAFF
j_call: TRBJ2-1; d_call: NA; v_call: TRBV14; clone_size: few; cdr3_nt: TGTGCCAGCAGCCAGAGGGCTTCGTATGAGCAGTTCTTC; cdr3_aa: CASSQRASYEQFF
j_call: TRBJ2-7; d_call: TRBD1; v_call: TRBV4-1; clone_size: NA; cdr3_nt: TGCGCCAGCAGCCAAGAGACAGGGGCCTACGAGCAGTACTTC; cdr3_aa: CASSQETGAYEQYF
j_call: TRBJ2-2; d_call: NA; v_call: TRBV25-1; clone_size: once; cdr3_nt: TGTGCCAGCAGCGTATGGAGGGGGAACACCGGGGAGCTGTTTTTT; cdr3_aa: CASSVWRGNTGELFF
j_call: TRBJ2-2; d_call: NA; v_call: TRBV25-1; clone_size: NA; cdr3_nt: TGTGCCAGCAGTTATATGGGGAGGACCGGGGAGCTGTTTTTT; cdr3_aa: CASSYMGRTGELFF
j_call: TRBJ1-2; d_call: NA; v_call: TRBV2; clone_size: NA; cdr3_nt: TGTGCCAGCAGTGGGTCCAGAGGGGATGGCTACACCTTC; cdr3_aa: CASSGSRGDGYTF
j_call: TRBJ1-4; d_call: TRBD1; v_call: TRBV11-2; clone_size: NA; cdr3_nt: TGTGCCAGCAGCTTGCCTGACAGGGGGCTAGAGGAAAAACTGTTTTTT; cdr3_aa: CASSLPDRGLEEKLFF
j_call: TRBJ2-7; d_call: NA; v_call: TRBV30; clone_size: NA; cdr3_nt: TGTGCCTGGACAGGGGATGTCGGCGAGCAGTACTTC; cdr3_aa: CAWTGDVGEQYF
j_call: TRBJ2-1; d_call: NA; v_call: TRBV5-4; clone_size: few; cdr3_nt: TGTGCCAGCTTGGGGTACAATGAGCAGTTCTTC; cdr3_aa: CASLGYNEQFF
j_call: TRBJ1-2; d_call: NA; v_call: TRBV5-4; clone_size: NA; cdr3_nt: TGTGCCAGCAGCCAGCCAAGGGGGGGTGGCTACACCTTC; cdr3_aa: CASSQPRGGGYTF